Described below is a single T cell receptor (beta chain) sequence and its context. Its matching antigen is unknown. The CDR3 totals 13 residues. The V and J ends lost 0 bases and 12 bases respectively, with 14 bases between them. The germline gives CDR1 SGHVS, CDR2 FQNEAQ. The record originates from a study of shared clonotypes between healthy human individuals. Study-wide results and caveats: Large sequencing depth failed to make sorted-subset sequencing complete, rarefaction showed.

The table came from immunoSEQ multiplex PCR; TCRdb's copy has only in-frame clones and leaves some out. The sample holds over 850,000 clones, about 84% seen once. The chain joins TRBV7-8 to TRBJ1-1; D uncertain. Input material: memory CD4+ T cells from PBMCs. The sample's subset: CD45RA-negative fraction. This sequence was found in a man younger than 35 in good health. Some clones in this sample may be carry-over from other donors' samples. The CDR3 region is CASSLAGRGMTFF. CDR3 DNA sequence: TGTGCCAGCAGCTTAGCAGGGCGGGGTATGACTTTCTTT.